This note documents a single T cell receptor beta chain sequence. This sample was included in a study of T-cell reconstitution after alpha-beta-depleted transplantation in children. Preparation of the TCRbeta library used unique molecular identifiers. TCRdb used MiXCR to reprocess the PCR reads, holding one entry per CDR3 protein. The sample lists about 410,000 distinct CDR3 sequences; about 20% were seen once. This CDR3 is 15 amino acids long. J was trimmed by 8 bases and V by 5 bases; bases with no gene match: 5. The gene calls are TRBV12-3 or TRBV12-4 and TRBJ2-1, with 14 bases matching TRBD2. The receptor was isolated from a human donor who donated a stem cell graft to a child with acute myeloid leukemia. Sequencing was performed on PBMCs from the stem cell graft donor, taken from the stem cell graft. In DNA, the CDR3 is TGTGCCAGCAGTCAGGGGACTAGCGGGGGCTATGAGCAGTTCTTC. This sequence encodes CASSQGTSGGYEQFF.